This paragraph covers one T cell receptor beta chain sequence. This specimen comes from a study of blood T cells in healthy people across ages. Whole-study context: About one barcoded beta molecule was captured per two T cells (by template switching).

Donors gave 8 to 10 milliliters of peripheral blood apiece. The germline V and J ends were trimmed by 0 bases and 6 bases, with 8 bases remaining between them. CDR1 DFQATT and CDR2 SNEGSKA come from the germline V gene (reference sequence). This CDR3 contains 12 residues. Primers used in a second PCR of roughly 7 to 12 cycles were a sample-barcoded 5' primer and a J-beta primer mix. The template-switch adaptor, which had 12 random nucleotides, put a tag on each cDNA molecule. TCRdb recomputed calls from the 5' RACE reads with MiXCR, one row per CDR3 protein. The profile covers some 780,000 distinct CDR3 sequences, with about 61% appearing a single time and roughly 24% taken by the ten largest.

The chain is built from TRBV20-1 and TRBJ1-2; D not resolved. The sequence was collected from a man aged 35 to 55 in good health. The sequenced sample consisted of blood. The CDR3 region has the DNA TGCAGTGCTAGAGATCCGACTAATGGCTACACCTTC. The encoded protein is CSARDPTNGYTF.